The subject of this entry is one T cell receptor (beta chain). Its target is not known. The data are from a study of response to subunit inactivated influenza vaccine. Points from the study as a whole: Authors suggested seasonal influenza vaccinations each recruit few new T cells.

TCRdb ran MiXCR on the RT-PCR reads and lists one entry per CDR3 protein. Of fewer than 250,000 distinct CDR3 sequences in the sample, approximately 15% were seen once. This specimen was CD8+ T cells sorted from PBMCs, taken around 5 days after vaccination. This receptor was obtained from a man over 45 who received an inactivated influenza vaccine.

The CDR3 nucleotides are TGTGCCAGCAGCCCGGGGGGCCGCGGGTACAATGAGCAGTTCTTC. It is translated as CASSPGGRGYNEQFF. The chain joins TRBV9 to TRBJ2-1; D is possibly TRBD2 (7 bases). CDR1 SGDLS and CDR2 YYNGEE come from the germline V gene. V lost 4 bases to trimming and J lost 4 bases, with 15 bases between them. The CDR3 has 15 residues.